This T cell receptor (beta chain) was profiled in a study of CD8 T cells in Susac syndrome. RNA in amounts of roughly 0.45 to 1 ug was reverse transcribed with random hexamers. Amplification of TCR beta CDR3 by immunoSEQ multiplex PCR spanned 54 Vbeta and 13 Jbeta. TCRdb redid the calling of the immunoSEQ multiplex PCR reads with MiXCR, one entry per CDR3 protein. Here the sample spans under 200,000 distinct CDR3 sequences, approximately 96% being singletons. The T cells that were sequenced for TCR beta were CD8+ and CD4+ cells from blood. Note on this clonotype: Antigen unknown.

General study results and limits: A relatively small number of individuals underwent TCR sequencing and HLA analysis.

V was trimmed by 10 bases and J by 9 bases, leaving 13 bases between them. The CDR3 covers 11 residues. The germline CDR1 and CDR2 sequences are SGHTA and FQGNSA. The specimen sequenced was CD4+ T cells from PBMCs. This chain connects TRBV7-2 to TRBJ2-1, with D possibly being TRBD1 (5 bases). The origin of this receptor is a human donor with Susac syndrome. For the CDR3, the DNA is TGTGCCACCGGATCAGGGCGTGAGCAGTTCTTC. It encodes CATGSGREQFF.